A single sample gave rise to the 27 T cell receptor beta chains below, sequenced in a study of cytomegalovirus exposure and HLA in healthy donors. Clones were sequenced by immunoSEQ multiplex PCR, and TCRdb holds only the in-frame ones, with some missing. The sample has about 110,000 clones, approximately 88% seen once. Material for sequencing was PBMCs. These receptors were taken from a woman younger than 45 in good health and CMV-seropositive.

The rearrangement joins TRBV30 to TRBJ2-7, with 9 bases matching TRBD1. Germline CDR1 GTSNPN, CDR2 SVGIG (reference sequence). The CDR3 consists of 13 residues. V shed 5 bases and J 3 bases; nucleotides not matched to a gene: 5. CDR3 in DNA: TGTGCCTGGGCCGGGACAGGGATCTACGAGCAGTACTTC. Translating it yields CAWAGTGIYEQYF.

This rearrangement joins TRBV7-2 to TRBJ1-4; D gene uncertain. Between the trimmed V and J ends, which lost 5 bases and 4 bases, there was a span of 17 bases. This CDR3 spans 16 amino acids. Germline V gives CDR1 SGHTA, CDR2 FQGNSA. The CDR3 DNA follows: TGTGCCAGCAGCCCAGCCCCAGTACAGTTTAATGAAAAACTGTTTTTT. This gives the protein CASSPAPVQFNEKLFF.

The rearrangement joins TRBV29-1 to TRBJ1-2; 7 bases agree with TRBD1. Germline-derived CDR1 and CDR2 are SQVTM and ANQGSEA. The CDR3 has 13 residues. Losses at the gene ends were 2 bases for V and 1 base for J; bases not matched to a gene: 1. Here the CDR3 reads CSVETGDNYGYTF. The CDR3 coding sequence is TGCAGCGTTGAAACAGGGGATAACTATGGCTACACCTTC.

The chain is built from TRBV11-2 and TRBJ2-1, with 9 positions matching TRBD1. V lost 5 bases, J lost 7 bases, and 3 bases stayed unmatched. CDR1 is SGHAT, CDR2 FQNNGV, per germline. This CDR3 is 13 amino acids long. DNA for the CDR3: TGTGCCAGCAGCCGGGACAGGGTGAATGAGCAGTTCTTC. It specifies CASSRDRVNEQFF.

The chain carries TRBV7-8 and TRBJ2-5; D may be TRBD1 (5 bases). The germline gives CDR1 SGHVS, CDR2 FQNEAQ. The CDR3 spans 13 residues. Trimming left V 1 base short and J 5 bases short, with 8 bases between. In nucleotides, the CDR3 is TGTGCCAGCAGCTTAGAGGGGTCCGAGACCCAGTACTTC. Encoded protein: CASSLEGSETQYF.

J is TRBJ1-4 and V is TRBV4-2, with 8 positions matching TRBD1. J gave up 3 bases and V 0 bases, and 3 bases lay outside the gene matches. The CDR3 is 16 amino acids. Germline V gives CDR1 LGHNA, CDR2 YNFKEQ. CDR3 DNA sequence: TGTGCCAGCAGCCAAGATAGGACAGGGCCTAATGAAAAACTGTTTTTT. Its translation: CASSQDRTGPNEKLFF.

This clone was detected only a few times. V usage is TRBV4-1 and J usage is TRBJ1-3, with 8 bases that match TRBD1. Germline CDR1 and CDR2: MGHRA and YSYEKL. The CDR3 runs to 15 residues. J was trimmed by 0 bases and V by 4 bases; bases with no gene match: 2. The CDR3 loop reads CASSPGGYSGNTIYF. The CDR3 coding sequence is TGCGCCAGCAGCCCAGGGGGCTACTCTGGAAACACCATATATTTT.

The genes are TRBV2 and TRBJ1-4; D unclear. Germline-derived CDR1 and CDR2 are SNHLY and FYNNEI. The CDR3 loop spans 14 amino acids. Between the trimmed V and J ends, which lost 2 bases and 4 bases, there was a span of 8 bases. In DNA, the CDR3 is TGTGCCAGCAGTGAACAGGCTTATAATGAAAAACTGTTTTTT. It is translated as CASSEQAYNEKLFF.

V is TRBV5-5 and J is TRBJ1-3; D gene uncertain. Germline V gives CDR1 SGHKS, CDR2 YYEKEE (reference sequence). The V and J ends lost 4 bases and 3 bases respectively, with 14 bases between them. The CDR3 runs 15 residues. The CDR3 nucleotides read TGTGCCAGCAGCCGCCTTGGCCTAGGTGGAAACACCATATATTTT. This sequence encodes CASSRLGLGGNTIYF.

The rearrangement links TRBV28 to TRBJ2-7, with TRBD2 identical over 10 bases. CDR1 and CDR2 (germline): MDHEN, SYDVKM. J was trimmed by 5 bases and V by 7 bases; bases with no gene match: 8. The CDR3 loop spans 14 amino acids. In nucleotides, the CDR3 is TGTGCCAGCAAGCCCGGGACTAGCGTCCACGAGCAGTACTTC. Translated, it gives CASKPGTSVHEQYF.

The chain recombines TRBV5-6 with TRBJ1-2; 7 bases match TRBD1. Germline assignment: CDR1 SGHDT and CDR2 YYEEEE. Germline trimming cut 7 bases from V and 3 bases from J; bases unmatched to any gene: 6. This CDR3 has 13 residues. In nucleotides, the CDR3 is TGTGCCAGCCTGGGACAGCCTGACTATGGCTACACCTTC. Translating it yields CASLGQPDYGYTF.

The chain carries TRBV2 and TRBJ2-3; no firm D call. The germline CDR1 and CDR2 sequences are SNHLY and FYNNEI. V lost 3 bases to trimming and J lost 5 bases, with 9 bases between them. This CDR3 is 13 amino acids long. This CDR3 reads CASSDERKDTQYF. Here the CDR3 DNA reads TGTGCCAGCAGTGATGAGAGAAAAGATACGCAGTATTTT.

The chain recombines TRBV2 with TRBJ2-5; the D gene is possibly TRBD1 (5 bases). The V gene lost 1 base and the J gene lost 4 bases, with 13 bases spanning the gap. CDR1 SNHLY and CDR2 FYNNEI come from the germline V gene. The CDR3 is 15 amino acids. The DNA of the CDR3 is TGTGCCAGCAGTGAAGAGGCAGGGATGGGAGAGACCCAGTACTTC. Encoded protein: CASSEEAGMGETQYF.

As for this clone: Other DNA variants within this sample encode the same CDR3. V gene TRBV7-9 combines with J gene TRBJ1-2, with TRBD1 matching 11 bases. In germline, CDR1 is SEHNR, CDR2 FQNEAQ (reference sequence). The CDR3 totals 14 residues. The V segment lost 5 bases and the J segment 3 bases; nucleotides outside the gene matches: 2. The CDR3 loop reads CASSPGQGDYGYTF. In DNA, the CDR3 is TGTGCCAGCAGCCCGGGACAGGGGGACTATGGCTACACCTTC.

This chain's CDR3 is CASSAGAWSGYTF. For the CDR3, the DNA is TGTGCCAGCAGCGCGGGGGCCTGGAGTGGCTACACCTTC. The V and J genes are TRBV13 and TRBJ1-2; tentatively, D is TRBD1 (6 bases). The CDR3 is 13 amino acids. Germline V gene sequence: CDR1 PRHDT, CDR2 FYEKMQ (reference sequence). Trimming cost V 5 bases and J 7 bases, with 14 bases left between them. Combining the CDR3 with reference TRBV13 and TRBJ1-2 gives the whole variable domain AAGVIQSPRHLIKEKRETATLKCYPIPRHDTVYWYQQGPGQDPQFLISFYEKMQSDKGSIPDRFSAQQFSDYHSELNMSSLELGDSALYFCASSAGAWSGYTFGSGTRLTVV.

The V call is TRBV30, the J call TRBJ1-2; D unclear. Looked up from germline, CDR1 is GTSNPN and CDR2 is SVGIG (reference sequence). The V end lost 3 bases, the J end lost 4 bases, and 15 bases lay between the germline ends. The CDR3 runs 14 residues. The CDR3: CAWSRQEIGYGYTF. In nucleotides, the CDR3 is TGTGCCTGGAGCCGTCAGGAAATCGGCTATGGCTACACCTTC. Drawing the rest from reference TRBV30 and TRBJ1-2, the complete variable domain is SQTIHQWPATLVQPVGSPLSLECTVEGTSNPNLYWYRQAAGRGLQLLFYSVGIGQISSEVPQNLSASRPQDRQFILSSKKLLLSDSGFYLCAWSRQEIGYGYTFGSGTRLTVV.

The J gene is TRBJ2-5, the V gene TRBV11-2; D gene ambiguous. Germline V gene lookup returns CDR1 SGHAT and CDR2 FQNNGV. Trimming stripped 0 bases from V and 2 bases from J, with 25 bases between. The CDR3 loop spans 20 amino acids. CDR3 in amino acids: CASSLDQLRVVTSRQETQYF. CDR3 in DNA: TGTGCCAGCAGCTTAGACCAGCTCCGGGTTGTTACGTCAAGACAAGAGACCCAGTACTTC.

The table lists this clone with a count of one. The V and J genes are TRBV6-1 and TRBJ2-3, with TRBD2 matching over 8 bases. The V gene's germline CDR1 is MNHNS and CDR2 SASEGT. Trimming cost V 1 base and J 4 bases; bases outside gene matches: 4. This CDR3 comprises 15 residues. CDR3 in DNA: TGTGCCAGCAGTGAAGAGGCGGGGGGCCCAGATACGCAGTATTTT. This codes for CASSEEAGGPDTQYF.

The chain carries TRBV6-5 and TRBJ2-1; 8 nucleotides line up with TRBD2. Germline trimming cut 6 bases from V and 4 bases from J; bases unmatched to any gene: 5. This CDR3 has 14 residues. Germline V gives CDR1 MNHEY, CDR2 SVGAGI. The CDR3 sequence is CASRSGGVYNEQFF. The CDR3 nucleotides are TGTGCCAGCAGATCGGGGGGGGTTTACAATGAGCAGTTCTTC.

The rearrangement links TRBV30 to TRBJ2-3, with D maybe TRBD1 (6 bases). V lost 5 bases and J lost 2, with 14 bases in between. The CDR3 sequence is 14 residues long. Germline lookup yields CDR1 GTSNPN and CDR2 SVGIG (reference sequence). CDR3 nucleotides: TGTGCCTGGGCACGAGGGGGTACCACAGATACGCAGTATTTT. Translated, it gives CAWARGGTTDTQYF.

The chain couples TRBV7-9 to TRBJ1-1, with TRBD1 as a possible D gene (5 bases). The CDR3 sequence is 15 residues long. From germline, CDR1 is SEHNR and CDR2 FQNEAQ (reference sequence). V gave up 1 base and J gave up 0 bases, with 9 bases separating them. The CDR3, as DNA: TGTGCCAGCAGCTTAGATCGGGGGTTGAACACTGAAGCTTTCTTT. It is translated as CASSLDRGLNTEAFF.

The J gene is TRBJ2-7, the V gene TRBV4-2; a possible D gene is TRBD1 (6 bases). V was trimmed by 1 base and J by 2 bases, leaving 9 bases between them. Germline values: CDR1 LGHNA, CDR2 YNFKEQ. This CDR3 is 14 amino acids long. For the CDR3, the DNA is TGTGCCAGCAGCCAAGCCAGGGGCCCCTACGAGCAGTACTTC. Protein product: CASSQARGPYEQYF.

The DNA for the CDR3 is TGTGCCAGCAGCTCCGGCCCCGCGGGCTTTAATTCACCCCTCCACTTT. Amino acids: CASSSGPAGFNSPLHF. This chain uses TRBV7-2 with TRBJ1-6; no definite D call. Germline V gene data show CDR1 as SGHTA and CDR2 as FQGNSA. The CDR3 is 16 residues long. V lost 4 bases to trimming and J lost 6 bases, with 16 bases between them.

The CDR3 DNA reads TGTGCCAGCAGCTCCGGGCAGGGGTTTTCAGATACGCAGTATTTT. Translation: CASSSGQGFSDTQYF. V is TRBV7-3 and J is TRBJ2-3, with a weak D call TRBD1 (6 bases). Trimming shortened V by 4 bases and J by 4 bases, and 15 bases separated the two germline ends. CDR1 SGHTA and CDR2 FQGTGA come from the germline V gene. There are 15 residues in the CDR3.

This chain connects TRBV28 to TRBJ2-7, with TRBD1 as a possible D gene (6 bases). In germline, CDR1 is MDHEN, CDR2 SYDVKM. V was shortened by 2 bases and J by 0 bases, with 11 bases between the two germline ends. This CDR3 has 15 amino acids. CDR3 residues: CASSLQGTHSYEQYF. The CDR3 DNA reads TGTGCCAGCAGTTTACAGGGGACCCACTCCTACGAGCAGTACTTC. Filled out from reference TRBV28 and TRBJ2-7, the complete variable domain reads DVKVTQSSRYLVKRTGEKVFLECVQDMDHENMFWYRQDPGLGLRLIYFSYDVKMKEKGDIPEGYSVSREKKERFSLILESASTNQTSMYLCASSLQGTHSYEQYFGPGTRLTVT.

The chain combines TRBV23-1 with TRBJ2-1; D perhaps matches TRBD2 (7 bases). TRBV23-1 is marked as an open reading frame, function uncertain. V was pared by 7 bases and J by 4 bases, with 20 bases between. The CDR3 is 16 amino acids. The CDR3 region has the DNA TGCGCCAGCACCCTGGCACGGGGGGCCTCGTACAATGAGCAGTTCTTC. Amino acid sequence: CASTLARGASYNEQFF.

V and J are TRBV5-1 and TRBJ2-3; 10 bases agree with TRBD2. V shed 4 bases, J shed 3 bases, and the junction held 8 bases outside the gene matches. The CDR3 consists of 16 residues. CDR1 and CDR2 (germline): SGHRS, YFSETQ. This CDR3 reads CASSTIAGGLTDTQYF. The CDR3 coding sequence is TGCGCCAGCAGCACTATAGCGGGGGGCTTGACAGATACGCAGTATTTT.